Following are 29 T cell receptor beta chains from one sample sequenced in a study of CD8+ T cells in alopecia areata (dated by TCRdb to 2016 to 2019). The time point label here, explained by the study, means: 4 weeks on oral tofacitinib. Sample treatment or condition, as interpreted from the label and publication: oral pan-JAK inhibitor, 5-10 mg twice daily. To prepare the library, the immunoSEQ multiplex PCR assay was applied. RNA was extracted from all samples and reverse transcribed into cDNA, which served as template for TCR sequencing. TCRdb re-hosts the immuneACCESS table, in-frame sequences only. Its copies lack some clones; in the studies checked, an unresolved V gene accounts for under half of them, and the cause for the rest is not known. The sample table contains under 150,000 clones; only one count was recorded for about four fifths of them. The ten largest clones represent roughly 25% of the sample.

Sequenced here: CD8+ T cells sorted from blood, sampled at week 4, from a patient treated with tofacitinib. These TCRs come from a human donor with alopecia areata.

This chain joins TRBV4-1 and TRBJ2-1, with TRBD1 as a possible D gene (6 bases). This CDR3 region has 15 residues. Germline V gene data show CDR1 as MGHRA and CDR2 as YSYEKL. Between the trimmed V and J ends, which lost 5 bases and 4 bases, there was a span of 15 bases. CDR3 sequence reads: CASSSRDNSYNEQFF. Written as DNA, the CDR3 is TGCGCCAGCAGCTCCCGGGACAATTCATACAATGAGCAGTTCTTC.

V is TRBV7-9 and J is TRBJ1-6; no clear D gene. The CDR3 covers 12 residues. V shed 6 bases and J shed 10 bases, with 10 bases lying between them. Germline CDR1 and CDR2: SEHNR and FQNEAQ (reference sequence). The chain's CDR3 is CASSTAGSPLHF. In DNA form, the CDR3 reads TGTGCCAGCAGTACAGCAGGATCACCCCTCCACTTT. Full variable domain (missing parts from reference TRBV7-9 and TRBJ1-6): DTGVSQNPRHKITKRGQNVTFRCDPISEHNRLYWYRQTLGQGPEFLTYFQNEAQLEKSRLLSDRFSAERPKGSFSTLEIQRTEQGDSAMYLCASSTAGSPLHFGNGTRLTVT.

This chain connects TRBV4-3 to TRBJ2-3, with 11 bases matching TRBD2. This CDR3 is 20 amino acids long. The germline gives CDR1 LGHNA, CDR2 YSLEER. Germline trimming cut 4 bases from V and 1 base from J; bases unmatched to any gene: 16. In DNA, the CDR3 is TGCGCCAGCAGCCCTTTCCCGGCGGCTAGCGGGGGGTTTGGCACAGATACGCAGTATTTT. Amino acid sequence: CASSPFPAASGGFGTDTQYF.

This clone occurred a few times. The genes are TRBV10-3 and TRBJ2-1; D gene unclear. V lost 0 bases, J lost 7 bases, and 4 bases lay in between. Germline CDR1 is ENHRY and CDR2 is SYGVKD. The CDR3 has 12 residues. The CDR3 region is CAISESGNEQFF. CDR3 nucleotides: TGTGCCATCAGTGAGTCGGGAAATGAGCAGTTCTTC.

Worth noting for this clone: The junction shows a germline mismatch at one end, possibly a read error. The chain couples TRBV30 to TRBJ2-1; 16 bases line up with TRBD2. The CDR3 is 14 residues long. Germline V gene data show CDR1 as GTSNPN and CDR2 as SVGIG (reference sequence). The CDR3: CAWSVGTSGGARVF. The DNA of the CDR3 is TGTGCCTGGAGTGTCGGGACTAGCGGGGGGGCCAGGGTCTTC. The full variable domain, its missing parts supplied by reference TRBV30 and TRBJ2-1, is SQTIHQWPATLVQPVGSPLSLECTVEGTSNPNLYWYRQAAGRGLQLLFYSVGIGQISSEVPQNLSASRPQDRQFILSSKKLLLSDSGFYLCAWSVGTSGGARVFGPGTRLTVL.

The CDR3 is CASSLAGGKNTEAFF. The CDR3 DNA reads as TGCGCCAGCAGCTTGGCAGGGGGTAAGAACACTGAAGCTTTCTTT. The chain couples TRBV5-1 to TRBJ1-1; 7 bases match TRBD1. The CDR3 length is 15 residues. Germline CDR1 is SGHRS and CDR2 is YFSETQ. Trimming removed 0 bases from V and 1 base from J; junction bases left unmatched: 3.

The gene calls are TRBV7-9 and TRBJ2-5; no clear D. CDR1 is SEHNR and CDR2 is FQNEAQ in the germline V gene (reference sequence). The V end was cut by 5 bases, the J end by 5 bases, with 12 bases between. The CDR3 is 13 residues long. The CDR3 sequence: CASSPSSEETQYF. CDR3 DNA sequence: TGTGCCAGCAGCCCCTCTAGTGAGGAGACCCAGTACTTC.

The V and J genes are TRBV4-3 and TRBJ2-1, with 13 bases lining up with TRBD2. V was clipped by 4 bases and J by 3 bases; unmatched bases: 6. Germline CDR1 and CDR2: LGHNA and YSLEER. The CDR3 totals 17 residues. In DNA form, the CDR3 reads TGCGCCAGCAGCCCGGGACTAGCGGGGATAAACTACAATGAGCAGTTCTTC. Translation: CASSPGLAGINYNEQFF.

J is TRBJ2-7 and V is TRBV15; D not certain. Between the trimmed V and J ends, which lost 4 bases and 1 base, there was a span of 8 bases. The germline V gene encodes CDR1 LNHNV and CDR2 YYDKDF (reference sequence). CDR3 length: 13 residues. For the CDR3, the DNA is TGTGCCACCAGCACCCTGCAGTCCTACGAGCAGTACTTC. Amino acid sequence: CATSTLQSYEQYF.

The chain uses TRBV7-9 and TRBJ1-2, with a possible D match to TRBD1 (5 bases). This CDR3 is built from 13 residues. V lost 3 bases to trimming and J lost 0 bases, with 5 bases between them. Germline loops: CDR1 SEHNR, CDR2 FQNEAQ (reference sequence). The CDR3 spells CASSLGANYGYTF. The DNA for the CDR3 is TGTGCCAGCAGCTTGGGGGCTAACTATGGCTACACCTTC.

Remarks on this clone: Other DNA sequences in this specimen translate into the identical CDR3. This chain joins TRBV5-1 and TRBJ2-1; the D is unclear. The V and J ends lost 8 bases and 0 bases respectively, with 9 bases between them. The germline gives CDR1 SGHRS, CDR2 YFSETQ. The CDR3 loop spans 13 amino acids. This CDR3 reads CASSLSSYNEQFF. The CDR3 coding sequence is TGCGCCAGTTCACTGAGCTCCTACAATGAGCAGTTCTTC.

This chain connects TRBV4-1 to TRBJ1-1; D may be TRBD1 (5 bases). This CDR3 is 12 amino acids long. Trimming cost V 1 base and J 7 bases, with 7 bases left between them. CDR1 is MGHRA, CDR2 YSYEKL, per germline. The CDR3 is CASSQAGNEAFF. DNA of the CDR3: TGCGCCAGCAGCCAAGCAGGGAATGAAGCTTTCTTT.

This clone was observed a single time. CDR3 nucleotide sequence: TGCAGCGTTTCCGAGCAGTTCTTC. Residues: CSVSEQFF. V gene TRBV29-1 combines with J gene TRBJ2-1, with D hard to call. V lost 5 bases and J lost 10, with 3 bases in between. The CDR3 sequence is 8 residues long. Per germline, CDR1 SQVTM and CDR2 ANQGSEA.

The chain's CDR3 is CASSPPGGALFQETQYF. The CDR3 DNA is TGTGCCAGCAGCCCTCCGGGGGGGGCCCTCTTCCAAGAGACCCAGTACTTC. The V and J genes are TRBV11-2 and TRBJ2-5, with TRBD2 matching over 8 bases. Germline V gives CDR1 SGHAT, CDR2 FQNNGV. This CDR3 contains 17 residues. V shed 5 bases and J 1 base; nucleotides not matched to a gene: 12.

This rearrangement joins TRBV5-4 to TRBJ2-1; D gene unclear. From germline, CDR1 is SGHNT and CDR2 YYREEE (reference sequence). This CDR3 comprises 12 residues. Trimming shortened V by 4 bases and J by 2 bases, and 4 bases separated the two germline ends. The CDR3 sequence is CASSDAYNEQFF. The CDR3, as DNA: TGTGCCAGCAGCGATGCCTACAATGAGCAGTTCTTC.

This clone was seen more than once but under ten times. The chain joins TRBV9 to TRBJ2-7; D ambiguous. This CDR3 comprises 12 residues. With 3 bases removed from V and 0 bases from J, the gap between germline ends came to 4 bases. In germline, CDR1 is SGDLS, CDR2 YYNGEE. DNA for the CDR3: TGTGCCAGCAGCGGGGACTCCTACGAGCAGTACTTC. Protein sequence: CASSGDSYEQYF. Variable domain in full (rest from reference TRBV9 and TRBJ2-7): DSGVTQTPKHLITATGQRVTLRCSPRSGDLSVYWYQQSLDQGLQFLIQYYNGEERAKGNILERFSAQQFPDLHSELNLSSLELGDSALYFCASSGDSYEQYFGPGTRLTVT.

The sample holds many counts of this clone. In the same sample, other DNA sequences code for this CDR3. V usage is TRBV6-5 and J usage is TRBJ2-7; TRBD2 might be the D (6 bases). The length of the CDR3 is 14 residues. Trimming left V 5 bases short and J 3 bases short, with 14 bases between. The V gene's germline CDR1 is MNHEY and CDR2 SVGAGI. The CDR3 loop reads CASSLAGGLYEQYF. As DNA, the CDR3 is TGTGCCAGCAGTCTAGCAGGAGGGCTCTACGAGCAGTACTTC.

CDR3 amino acids: CASSLSQGASSPNTEAFF. CDR3 DNA: TGTGCCAGCAGCTTATCCCAGGGGGCGTCGTCCCCTAACACTGAAGCTTTCTTT. V is TRBV7-6 and J is TRBJ1-1, with TRBD1 matching 8 bases. This CDR3 has 18 residues. The germline gives CDR1 SGHVS, CDR2 FNYEAQ. J lost 2 bases, V lost 2 bases, and 13 bases had no gene match.

The chain links TRBV28 to TRBJ1-5; weak D call: TRBD1 (5 bases). CDR1 MDHEN and CDR2 SYDVKM come from the germline V gene. This CDR3 has 15 amino acids. V lost 6 bases and J 1 base, leaving 13 bases between the germline ends. DNA for the CDR3: TGTGCCAGCAGGATCCTGGGGGGAAGCAATCAGCCCCAGCATTTT. It codes for CASRILGGSNQPQHF.

The chain has TRBV10-1 and TRBJ2-7; D is unresolved. The CDR3 loop spans 13 amino acids. Germline-derived CDR1 and CDR2 are WNHNN and SYGVQD (reference sequence). V gave up 0 bases and J gave up 7 bases, with 10 bases separating them. CDR3 sequence (DNA): TGCGCCAGCAGTGAGTCGAGGTCGAGAGAGCAGTACTTC. Translated, it gives CASSESRSREQYF.

The genes are TRBV7-2 and TRBJ2-1; D is unresolved. Germline CDR1 SGHTA, CDR2 FQGNSA. V was trimmed by 6 bases and J by 14 bases, leaving 11 bases between them. The CDR3 totals 10 residues. Here the CDR3 reads CASSPGVKFF. CDR3 coding DNA: TGTGCCAGCAGTCCGGGTGTGAAGTTCTTC.

V usage is TRBV5-6 and J usage is TRBJ2-7, with D perhaps being TRBD1 or TRBD2 (6 bases each). V lost 3 bases, J lost 3 bases, and 13 bases lay in between. The CDR3 extends over 14 amino acids. The V gene's germline CDR1 is SGHDT and CDR2 YYEEEE. The CDR3 is CASSSPEGGYEQYF. DNA for the CDR3: TGTGCCAGCAGCTCCCCTGAGGGGGGCTACGAGCAGTACTTC.

The gene calls are TRBV11-3 and TRBJ2-3; 8 nucleotides agree with TRBD2. Per the germline V gene, CDR1 is SGHNT and CDR2 is YENEEA. V trimming: 3 bases; J trimming: 3 bases; junction bases outside the gene matches: 8. The CDR3 is made up of 16 amino acids. The CDR3 loop is CASSLLSGLATDTQYF. The CDR3 DNA reads as TGTGCCAGCAGCTTGCTTTCTGGACTAGCAACAGATACGCAGTATTTT.

The chain combines TRBV19 with TRBJ1-4; D is undetermined. CDR1 and CDR2 (germline): LNHDA, SQIVND (reference sequence). The CDR3 loop spans 16 amino acids. V was pared by 7 bases and J by 4 bases, with 19 bases between. CDR3 region: CASTPTRTNLNEKLFF. DNA for the CDR3: TGTGCCAGTACCCCGACAAGAACCAATCTTAATGAAAAACTGTTTTTT.

This sequence joins TRBV7-9 and TRBJ1-2, with a tentative D call TRBD1 (5 bases). With 1 base removed from V and 4 bases from J, the gap between germline ends came to 13 bases. This CDR3 comprises 15 residues. The germline CDR1 and CDR2 sequences are SEHNR and FQNEAQ (reference sequence). The CDR3 DNA sequence: TGTGCCAGCAGCTTAGATTCCAGGGATCCCTATGGCTACACCTTC. Protein: CASSLDSRDPYGYTF.

This clone was counted between two and nine times. V and J are TRBV2 and TRBJ2-3, with 10 positions matching TRBD1. Germline lookup yields CDR1 SNHLY and CDR2 FYNNEI. This CDR3 comprises 15 residues. Losses at the gene ends were 7 bases for V and 0 bases for J; bases not matched to a gene: 4. The CDR3 spells CASKGTGASTDTQYF. For the CDR3, the DNA is TGTGCCAGCAAAGGGACAGGGGCAAGCACAGATACGCAGTATTTT.

V is TRBV27 and J is TRBJ2-7; D unclear. V was shortened by 3 bases and J by 3 bases, with 12 bases between the two germline ends. CDR1 and CDR2 (germline): MNHEY, SMNVEV (reference sequence). This CDR3 spans 14 amino acids. CDR3 sequence reads: CASSFRGQFYEQYF. The CDR3 DNA follows: TGTGCCAGCAGTTTCCGCGGTCAATTCTACGAGCAGTACTTC.

The chain carries TRBV7-9 and TRBJ1-2; 9 nucleotides align to TRBD1. The CDR3 contains 17 residues. V trimming: 5 bases; J trimming: 6 bases; junction bases outside the gene matches: 16. Germline assignment: CDR1 SEHNR and CDR2 FQNEAQ (reference sequence). CDR3 loop: CASSNPLTGGAWDGYTF. As DNA, the CDR3 is TGTGCCAGCAGCAATCCCCTGACAGGGGGGGCCTGGGATGGCTACACCTTC.

The rearrangement joins TRBV29-1 to TRBJ1-3, with D unclear. The CDR3 totals 11 residues. V was clipped by 7 bases and J by 4 bases, with 8 bases between them. Germline CDR1 reads SQVTM; CDR2 reads ANQGSEA. CDR3 loop: CSAPRGNTIYF. In nucleotides, the CDR3 is TGCAGCGCACCCAGAGGAAACACCATATATTTT.